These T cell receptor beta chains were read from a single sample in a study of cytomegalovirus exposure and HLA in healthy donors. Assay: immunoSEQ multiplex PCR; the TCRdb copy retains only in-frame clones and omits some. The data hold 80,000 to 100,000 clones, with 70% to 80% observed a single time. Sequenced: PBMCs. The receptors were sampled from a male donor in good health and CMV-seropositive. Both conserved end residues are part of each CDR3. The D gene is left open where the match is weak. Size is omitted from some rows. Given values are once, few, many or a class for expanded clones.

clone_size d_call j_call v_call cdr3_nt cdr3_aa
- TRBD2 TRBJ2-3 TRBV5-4 TGTGCCAGCAGCTATAGCGGGGGGGCGGCAGATACGCAGTATTTT CASSYSGGAADTQYF
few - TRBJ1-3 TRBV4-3 TGCGCCAGCAGCCAAGAGCGAGGTACTGGAAACACCATATATTTT CASSQERGTGNTIYF
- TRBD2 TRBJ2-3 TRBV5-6 TGTGCCAGCAGACCCGGGACTACGATAGATACGCAGTATTTT CASRPGTTIDTQYF
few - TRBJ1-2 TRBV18 TGTGCCAGCTCACCATCAGGGGACCTTAACTATGGCTACACCTTC CASSPSGDLNYGYTF
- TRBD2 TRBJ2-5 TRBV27 TGTGCCAGCAGTCCTGGGACTAGCGGGGGACAAAGCATGGAGACCCAGTACTTC CASSPGTSGGQSMETQYF
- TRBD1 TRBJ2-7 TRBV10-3 TGTGCCATCAACCAGGGACAGGGCCCCTACGAGCAGTACTTC CAINQGQGPYEQYF
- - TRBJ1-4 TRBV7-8 TGTGCCAGCAGCTTAGTAGGGGTGGGGGAAAAACTGTTTTTT CASSLVGVGEKLFF
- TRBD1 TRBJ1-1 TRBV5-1 TGCGCCAGCGGACTGGACAGGGGGCCTGAAGCTTTCTTT CASGLDRGPEAFF
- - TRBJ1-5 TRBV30 TGTGCCTGCGGGGTAAGCCAGCCCCAGCATTTT CACGVSQPQHF
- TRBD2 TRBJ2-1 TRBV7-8 TGTGCCAGCAGACCTCTAGCGGGGGCCGCCCCAAATGAGCAGTTCTTC CASRPLAGAAPNEQFF
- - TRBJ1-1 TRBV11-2 TGTGCCAGCAGCTTAGGGGCCAACACTGAAGCTTTCTTT CASSLGANTEAFF
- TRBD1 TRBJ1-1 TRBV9 TGTGCCAGCAGCGGCGAGGGATCGAGAGACAGGGTGAACACTGAAGCTTTCTTT CASSGEGSRDRVNTEAFF
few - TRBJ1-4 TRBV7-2 TGTGCCAGCAGGCCTGCGGGGGGTAGAGGTGAAAAACTGTTTTTT CASRPAGGRGEKLFF
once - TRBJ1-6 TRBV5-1 TGCGCCAGCAGGGTGCGACAGTCTAATTCACCCCTCCACTTT CASRVRQSNSPLHF
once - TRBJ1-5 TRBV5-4 TGTGCCAGCAGCTCTGGGGGGTACAATCAGCCCCAGCATTTT CASSSGGYNQPQHF
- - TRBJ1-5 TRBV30 TGTGCCTGGAGCTGGACAAGGGATCAGCCCCAGCATTTT CAWSWTRDQPQHF
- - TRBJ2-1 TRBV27 TGTGCCAGCAGTTTACGACTTGCGGGGCAAGGGAACAATGAGCAGTTCTTC CASSLRLAGQGNNEQFF
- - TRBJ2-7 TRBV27 TGTGCCAGCAGCCGAGGGGGGGAGTACGAGCAGTACTTC CASSRGGEYEQYF
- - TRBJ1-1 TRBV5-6 TGTGCCAGCAGCTTGACAGATGAAGCTTTCTTT CASSLTDEAFF
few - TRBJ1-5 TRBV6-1 TGTGCCAGCGGGTGGACAGTAAATCAGCCCCAGCATTTT CASGWTVNQPQHF
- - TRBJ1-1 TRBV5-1 TGCGCCAGCAGCCCGGGAACACCGAACACTGAAGCTTTCTTT CASSPGTPNTEAFF
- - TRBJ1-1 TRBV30 TGTGCCTGGAGTGAAGGCAGGGGTAGCACTGAAGCTTTCTTT CAWSEGRGSTEAFF
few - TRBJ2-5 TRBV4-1 TGCGCCAGCAGCAAGGGGATAGGGGAGACCCAGTACTTC CASSKGIGETQYF
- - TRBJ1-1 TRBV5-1 TGCGCCAGCAGCTTGGCAGGGGTCGGGACTGAAGCTTTCTTT CASSLAGVGTEAFF
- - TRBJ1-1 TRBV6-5 TGTGCCAGCATTGGGGCCCGGAACACTGAAGCTTTCTTT CASIGARNTEAFF
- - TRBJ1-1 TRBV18 TGTGCCAGCTCACCAAGGGGTGACACTGAAGCTTTCTTT CASSPRGDTEAFF
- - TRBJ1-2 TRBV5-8 TGTGCCAGCAGCCTTTCAGGGAGGGAGGCCTATGGCTACACCTTC CASSLSGREAYGYTF
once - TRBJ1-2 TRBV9 TGTGCCAGCAGCCCCACCGCGGCCTACTATGGCTACACCTTC CASSPTAAYYGYTF
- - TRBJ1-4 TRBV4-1 TGCGCCAGCAGCCTCGGGACATTTGAAAAACTGTTTTTT CASSLGTFEKLFF
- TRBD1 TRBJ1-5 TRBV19 TGTGCCAGTAGTCCGACAGGGGGCAGCAATCAGCCCCAGCATTTT CASSPTGGSNQPQHF
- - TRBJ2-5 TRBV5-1 TGCGCCAGCAGGTCCGGTCCGAGTGGAGTGCAGACCCAGTACTTC CASRSGPSGVQTQYF
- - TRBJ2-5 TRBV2 TGTGCCAGCTGCCCGTGGGTGCGGGGCCTCCAAGAGACCCAGTACTTC CASCPWVRGLQETQYF
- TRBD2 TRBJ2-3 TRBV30 TGTGCCTGGAGGCTAGCGGCCACAGATACGCAGTATTTT CAWRLAATDTQYF
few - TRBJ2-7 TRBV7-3 TGTGCCAGCAGCTTAAGTCCGGTAACTAGCTCCTACGAGCAGTACTTC CASSLSPVTSSYEQYF
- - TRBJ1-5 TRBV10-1 TGCGCCAGCAGTGAACAGGAACTCATCCCTAGCAATCAGCCCCAGCATTTT CASSEQELIPSNQPQHF
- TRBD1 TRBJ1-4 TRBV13 TGTGCCAGCAGCTCCAGGGGGGAGGCAACTAATGAAAAACTGTTTTTT CASSSRGEATNEKLFF
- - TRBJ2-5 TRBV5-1 TGCGCCAGCAGCTTGGGCCCTCTAGGGAGTAAGGACCAAGAGACCCAGTACTTC CASSLGPLGSKDQETQYF
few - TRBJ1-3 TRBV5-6 TGTGCCAGCAGCTTGGGGAGCTCTGGAAACACCATATATTTT CASSLGSSGNTIYF
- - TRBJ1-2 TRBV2 TGTGCCAGCAGTGAATGGCAGGGGTATGGCTACACCTTC CASSEWQGYGYTF
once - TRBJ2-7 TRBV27 TGTGCCAGCAGTCTAACTAGTAACCCGTACGAGCAGTACTTC CASSLTSNPYEQYF
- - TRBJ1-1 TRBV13 TGTGCCAGCAGCTTAGCTGAGAACTACACTGAAGCTTTCTTT CASSLAENYTEAFF
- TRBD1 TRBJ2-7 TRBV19 TGTGCCAGTAGTATAAGACAGGGGCCCTACGAGCAGTACTTC CASSIRQGPYEQYF
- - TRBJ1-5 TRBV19 TGTGCCAGTAGTTCCCTCGACAGGCTCAATCAGCCCCAGCATTTT CASSSLDRLNQPQHF
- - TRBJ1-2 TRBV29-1 TGCAGCGTTGATCCGGGAAGGTATGGCTACACCTTC CSVDPGRYGYTF
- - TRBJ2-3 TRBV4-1 TGCGCCAGCAGCCGCGGGCCAGATACAGATACGCAGTATTTT CASSRGPDTDTQYF
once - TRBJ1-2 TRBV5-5 TGTGCCAGCAGCTTGGGACAGGAGAAATTCTATGGCTACACCTTC CASSLGQEKFYGYTF
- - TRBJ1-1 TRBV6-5 TGTGCCAGCACCCCCAGGGCCCGAGCGAACACTGAAGCTTTCTTT CASTPRARANTEAFF
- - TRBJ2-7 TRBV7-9 TGTGCCAGCAGCTTAGTCACCTACGAGCAGTACTTC CASSLVTYEQYF
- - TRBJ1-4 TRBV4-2 TGTGCCAGCAGCCAAGAATCTCTTGCAACTAATGAAAAACTGTTTTTT CASSQESLATNEKLFF
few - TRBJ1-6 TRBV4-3 TGCGCCAGCAGCCAAGGGGACACCTATTCACCCCTCCACTTT CASSQGDTYSPLHF
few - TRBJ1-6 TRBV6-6 TGTGCCAGCAGTTACCCGGGAGCGAATTCACCCCTCCACTTT CASSYPGANSPLHF
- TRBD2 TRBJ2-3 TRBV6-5 TGTGCCAGCAGAAGCGGGGGAGGCACAGATACGCAGTATTTT CASRSGGGTDTQYF
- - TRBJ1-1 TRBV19 TGTGCCAGTACTCCCTGGGGGGGAGGCACTGAAGCTTTCTTT CASTPWGGGTEAFF
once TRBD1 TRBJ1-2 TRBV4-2 TGTGCCAGCAGCCAAGAAAAAGGGGGCTACTATGGCTACACCTTC CASSQEKGGYYGYTF
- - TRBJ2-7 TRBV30 TGTGCCTGGAGTTGGCAGAACGAGCAGTACTTC CAWSWQNEQYF
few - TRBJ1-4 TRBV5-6 TGTGCCAGCAGCTTGGGCGGGGGTGTCAATGAAAAACTGTTTTTT CASSLGGGVNEKLFF
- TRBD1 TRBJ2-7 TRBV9 TGTGCCAGCAGCGTGGGACAGGGGGGCTACGAGCAGTACTTC CASSVGQGGYEQYF
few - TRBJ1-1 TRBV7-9 TGTGCCAGCAGACCCCCTGCGGTATTGACCACTGAAGCTTTCTTT CASRPPAVLTTEAFF
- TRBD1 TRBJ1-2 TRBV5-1 TGCGCCAGCAGCCCAAGCGGGACAGGCGCGCGGGATGGCTACACCTTC CASSPSGTGARDGYTF
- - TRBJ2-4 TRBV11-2 TGTGCCAGCAGCCCCCGGACAAATTACGGCAAAAACATTCAGTACTTC CASSPRTNYGKNIQYF